This paragraph covers one TCR beta chain sequence. The specificity of this receptor is unknown. No qualities accompany the bases; no much larger clone lies one base away. The listed sequencing device is Illumina HiSeq 1500. TCRdb trimmed the raw reads at Q25, called clones with MiXCR and kept productive beta chains. CDR3 protein sequences are deduplicated, and each keeps its most common genes and DNA. The sample table holds around 250,000 distinct CDR3 sequences, of which about 18% were seen once. Of the sample, around half is held by the ten largest clones. The data are from a study of T cell repertoires in cytomegalovirus infection (dated by TCRdb to the late 2010s). Background for the entire study: Donor HLA type was relevant to the analysis, as public TCR beta signatures indicated carriage of CMV infection together with the matching HLA type.

The paper's findings and limits, for the study overall: Carriers of CMV infection plus the relevant HLA type were discriminated by the cumulative frequency of public TCR beta family members in the study cohort and in an independent 352-donor cohort. The ex vivo response was dominated by HLA-C-restricted CMV-specific TCR beta clonotypes, which also provided the single most frequent clonotype in two of eight donors.

Sample: CD8+ T cells from PBMCs. The sequence was collected from a human donor in good health (CMV status not recorded). Some clones in this sample may be carry-over from other donors' samples.

CDR3 protein: CASSPTTQETQYF. The DNA is TGTGCCAGCTCACCAACAACTCAAGAGACCCAGTACTTC. The V gene is TRBV18 and the J gene is TRBJ2-5, with the D gene uncertain. The germline V gene gives CDR1 as KGHSH and CDR2 as LQKENI. The germline ends are 6 bases apart after V is trimmed by 2 bases and J by 2 bases. The CDR3 sequence holds 13 residues, the cysteine and phenylalanine included. CDR3 DNA is the only sequence kept; it has 39 bases, read in frame from the first base.